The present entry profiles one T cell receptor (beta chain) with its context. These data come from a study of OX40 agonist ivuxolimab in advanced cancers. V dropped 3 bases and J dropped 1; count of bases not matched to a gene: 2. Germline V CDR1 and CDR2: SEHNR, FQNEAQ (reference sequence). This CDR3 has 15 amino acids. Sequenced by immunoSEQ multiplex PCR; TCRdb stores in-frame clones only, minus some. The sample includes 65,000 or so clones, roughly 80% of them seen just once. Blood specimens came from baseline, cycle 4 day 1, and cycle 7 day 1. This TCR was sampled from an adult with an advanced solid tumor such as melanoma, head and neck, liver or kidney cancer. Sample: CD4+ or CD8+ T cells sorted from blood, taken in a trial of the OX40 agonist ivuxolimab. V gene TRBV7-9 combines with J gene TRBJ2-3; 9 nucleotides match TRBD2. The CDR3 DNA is TGTGCCAGCAGCTTTACTAGCGGGCGCACAGATACGCAGTATTTT. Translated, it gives CASSFTSGRTDTQYF. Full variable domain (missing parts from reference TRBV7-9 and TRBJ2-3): DTGVSQNPRHKITKRGQNVTFRCDPISEHNRLYWYRQTLGQGPEFLTYFQNEAQLEKSRLLSDRFSAERPKGSFSTLEIQRTEQGDSAMYLCASSFTSGRTDTQYFGPGTRLTVL.